This entry lists 7 T cell receptor beta chains sequenced from one sample in a study of response to subunit inactivated influenza vaccine. TCRdb passed the RT-PCR reads through MiXCR, listing each CDR3 protein once. Of about 830,000 distinct CDR3 sequences listed, about 18% are singletons. The sample in question was PBMCs from blood, obtained 5 days after vaccination. These receptors all stem from a man aged 50-60 years who received an inactivated influenza vaccine.

A few counts support this clonotype. The rearrangement uses TRBV14 and TRBJ2-1, with a tentative D call TRBD1 (5 bases). The CDR3 length is 16 residues. The V and J ends lost 0 bases and 4 bases respectively, with 13 bases between them. CDR1 and CDR2 from the germline V gene are SGHDN and FVKESK. CDR3 amino acids: CASSQDYGRVYNEQFF. In DNA form, the CDR3 reads TGTGCCAGCAGCCAAGATTACGGCAGGGTTTACAATGAGCAGTTCTTC. Based on the CDR3 plus reference TRBV14 and TRBJ2-1, the full variable domain is EAGVTQFPSHSVIEKGQTVTLRCDPISGHDNLYWYRRVMGKEIKFLLHFVKESKQDESGMPNNRFLAERTGGTYSTLKVQPAELEDSGVYFCASSQDYGRVYNEQFFGPGTRLTVL.

The J gene is TRBJ2-7, the V gene TRBV20-1; D gene unclear. V gave up 0 bases and J gave up 0 bases, with 9 bases separating them. This CDR3 contains 14 residues. Germline-derived CDR1 and CDR2 are DFQATT and SNEGSKA (reference sequence). CDR3 residues: CSAREAYRSYEQYF. The CDR3 region has the DNA TGCAGTGCTAGAGAGGCCTATCGCTCCTACGAGCAGTACTTC.

The chain recombines TRBV11-1 with TRBJ1-3, with D possibly being TRBD1 (6 bases). The CDR3 spans 18 residues. Germline V CDR1 and CDR2: SGHAT, FQDESV (reference sequence). V was pared by 4 bases and J by 1 base, with 20 bases between. In DNA, the CDR3 is TGTGCCAGCAGCTCTAACCGGAGGGGGGCGAAATCTGGAAACACCATATATTTT. It is translated as CASSSNRRGAKSGNTIYF.

This chain connects TRBV6-1 to TRBJ2-4, with D possibly matching TRBD2 (6 bases). V shed 5 bases and J shed 9 bases, with 20 bases lying between them. This CDR3 is 15 amino acids long. Per the germline V gene, CDR1 is MNHNS and CDR2 is SASEGT. CDR3 bases: TGTGCCAGCAGTCCGGGACTGCAAGAGTTGGTCATTCAGTACTTC. Translating gives CASSPGLQELVIQYF.

This clonotype was detected once. This chain connects TRBV4-2 to TRBJ2-7; D is ambiguous. V shed 0 bases and J shed 2 bases, with 8 bases lying between them. Germline V gene data show CDR1 as LGHNA and CDR2 as YNFKEQ. The CDR3 is 14 residues long. This CDR3 reads CASSQDDRAYEQYF. The CDR3 DNA follows: TGTGCCAGCAGCCAAGATGATCGAGCCTACGAGCAGTACTTC.

The chain carries TRBV5-1 and TRBJ2-1, with D possibly being TRBD1 or TRBD2 (6 bases each). The V end was cut by 0 bases, the J end by 6 bases, with 13 bases between. CDR1 and CDR2 from the germline V gene are SGHRS and YFSETQ. This CDR3 is built from 15 residues. This chain's CDR3 is CASSLEGGRGNEQFF. CDR3 DNA: TGCGCCAGCAGCTTGGAAGGGGGGCGGGGCAATGAGCAGTTCTTC.

The chain links TRBV6-1 to TRBJ1-5; TRBD1 matches 7 bases. This CDR3 is 15 amino acids long. V shed 6 bases and J 6 bases; nucleotides not matched to a gene: 11. CDR1 and CDR2 (germline): MNHNS, SASEGT. The CDR3 loop is CASRTGTDRRQPQHF. In nucleotides, the CDR3 is TGTGCCAGCAGAACAGGGACAGACCGGCGTCAGCCCCAGCATTTT.